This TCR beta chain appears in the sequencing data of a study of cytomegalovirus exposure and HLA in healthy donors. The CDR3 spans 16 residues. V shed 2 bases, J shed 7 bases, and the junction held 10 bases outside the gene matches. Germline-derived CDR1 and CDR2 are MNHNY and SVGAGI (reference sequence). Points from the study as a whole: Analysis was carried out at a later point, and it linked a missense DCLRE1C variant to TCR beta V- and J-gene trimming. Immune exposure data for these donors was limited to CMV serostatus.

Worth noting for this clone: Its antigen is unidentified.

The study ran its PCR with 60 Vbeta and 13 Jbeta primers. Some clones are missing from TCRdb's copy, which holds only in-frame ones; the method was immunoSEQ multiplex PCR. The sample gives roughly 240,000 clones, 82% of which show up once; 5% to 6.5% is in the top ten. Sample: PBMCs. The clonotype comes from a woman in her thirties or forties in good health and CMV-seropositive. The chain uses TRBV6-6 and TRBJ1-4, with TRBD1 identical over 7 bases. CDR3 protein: CASSYPGTDLGEKLFF. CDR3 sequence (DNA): TGTGCCAGCAGTTACCCCGGGACAGACTTGGGTGAAAAACTGTTTTTT.